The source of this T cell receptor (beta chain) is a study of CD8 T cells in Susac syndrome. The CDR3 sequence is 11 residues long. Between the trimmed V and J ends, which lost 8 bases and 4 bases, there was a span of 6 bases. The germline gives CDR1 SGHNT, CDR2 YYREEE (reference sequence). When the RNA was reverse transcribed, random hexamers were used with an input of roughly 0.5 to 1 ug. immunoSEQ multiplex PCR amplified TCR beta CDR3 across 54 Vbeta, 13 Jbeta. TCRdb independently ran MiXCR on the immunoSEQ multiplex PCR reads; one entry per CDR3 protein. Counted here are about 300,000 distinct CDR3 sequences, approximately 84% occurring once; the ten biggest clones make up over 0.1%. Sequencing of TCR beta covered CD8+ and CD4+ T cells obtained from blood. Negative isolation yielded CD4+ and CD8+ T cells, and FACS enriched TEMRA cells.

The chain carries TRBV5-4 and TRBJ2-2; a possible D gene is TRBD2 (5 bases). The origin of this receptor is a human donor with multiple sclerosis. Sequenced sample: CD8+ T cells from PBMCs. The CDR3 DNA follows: TGTGCCAGAGAGGGCACCGGGGAGCTGTTTTTT. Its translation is CAREGTGELFF.